Listed below are T cell receptor beta chains from one sample, sequenced in a study of blood T cell repertoires in COVID-19. Sequenced by immunoSEQ multiplex PCR; TCRdb stores in-frame clones only, minus some. The table lists hundreds of thousands of clones, roughly 87% of them singletons, with about 6% in the top ten. The material sequenced was PBMCs or T cells enriched from blood (not recorded which). These receptors came from a woman aged 30 to 39 with acute COVID-19. Each CDR3 is given without its conserved first and last residue.

j_call v_call cdr3_aa
TRBJ2-1 TRBV2 ASSGTGVGNEQF
TRBJ1-6 TRBV30 AWSEYRGNSPLH
TRBJ2-3 TRBV5-4 ASSFRSGGADTQY
TRBJ2-1 TRBV27 ASSFQGAYNEQF
TRBJ2-7 TRBV11-2 ASSLGAGDAYEQY
TRBJ1-6 TRBV29-1 SAGDRGDSPLH
TRBJ2-2 TRBV6-4 ASRATGGNTGELF
TRBJ2-4 TRBV2 ASSEAWDFDSGIQY
TRBJ2-1 TRBV29-1 SVGAPGLAGGRSYNEQF
TRBJ2-7 TRBV20-1 SARSGLEQY
TRBJ1-1 TRBV28 ASTDAGEGNTEAF
TRBJ2-2 TRBV30 AWSQGLGTGELF
TRBJ2-7 TRBV7-9 ASSPPGQGYYEQY
TRBJ1-2 TRBV2 ASSESAGYNYGYT
TRBJ2-6 TRBV7-3 ASSLPSGPGANVLT
TRBJ2-7 TRBV2 ASRRDSLYEQY
TRBJ1-6 TRBV7-9 ASQVGNSPLH
TRBJ2-2 TRBV5-1 ASSPGVGVGTGELF
TRBJ2-7 TRBV29-1 SVGTGGAYEQY
TRBJ1-1 TRBV3-1/TRBV3-2 ASSPSEVNTEAF
TRBJ2-7 TRBV11-2 ASSFGIGQTMIYEQY
TRBJ2-7 TRBV5-5 ASSGTRAYEQY
TRBJ2-1 TRBV11-2 ATHWGAYNEQF
TRBJ2-7 TRBV28 ASSWGRVGGFYEQY
TRBJ1-3 TRBV19 AGFDRGGNTIY